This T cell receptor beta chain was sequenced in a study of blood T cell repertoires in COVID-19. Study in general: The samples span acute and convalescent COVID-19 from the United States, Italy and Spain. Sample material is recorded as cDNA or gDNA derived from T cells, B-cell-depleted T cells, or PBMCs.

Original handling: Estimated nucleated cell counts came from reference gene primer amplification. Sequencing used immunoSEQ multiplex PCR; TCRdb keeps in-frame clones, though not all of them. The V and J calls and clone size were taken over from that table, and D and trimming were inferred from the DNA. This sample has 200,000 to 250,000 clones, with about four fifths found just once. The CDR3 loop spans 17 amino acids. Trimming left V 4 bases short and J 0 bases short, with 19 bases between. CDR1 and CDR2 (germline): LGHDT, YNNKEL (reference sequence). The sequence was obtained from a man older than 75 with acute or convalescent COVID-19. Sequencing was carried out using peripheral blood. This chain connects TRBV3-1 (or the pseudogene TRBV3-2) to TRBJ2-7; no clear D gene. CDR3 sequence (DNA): TGTGCCAGCAGCCTCCTCCCACCGACCTACAGCTCCTACGAGCAGTACTTC. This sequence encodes CASSLLPPTYSSYEQYF.